This TCR beta chain comes out of a study of regulatory T cells in long-lasting Graves disease. Background on the study: Patients with new Graves' disease had used antithyroid drugs below 3 months.

iRepertoire HTBI primers and Arm-PCR of CDR3 regions built TCR beta libraries. From the multiplex PCR reads, TCRdb called clonotypes with MiXCR, one entry per CDR3 protein. This sample carries a few hundred thousand distinct CDR3 sequences, 20% of them seen once, and the ten largest clones take 11% to 15%. Notes on the study in general: Persistent disease was associated with favored TRBV28 usage and with favored use of TRBJ1-2 and TRBJ2-5. Persistent Graves' patients had lower TCR diversity than newly diagnosed ones. The work looked only at peripheral blood and did not look at thyroid tissue.

Trimming removed 6 bases at V and 2 bases at J, with 14 bases between. In germline, CDR1 is SNHLY, CDR2 FYNNEI. The CDR3 contains 14 residues. This clonotype came up many times. The antigen remains unidentified. Time point here: newly diagnosed GD, antithyroid drugs for less than 3 months. PBMC-derived RNA was used for the TCR library. The chain joins TRBV2 to TRBJ2-7; tentatively, D is TRBD1 (6 bases). This TCR was recovered from a female donor with Graves disease. Here the sequenced sample was peripheral blood mononuclear cells (PBMCs), taken at new diagnosis, from a patient treated with antithyroid drugs. This CDR3 reads CASRFDRTAYEQYF. As DNA, the CDR3 is TGTGCCAGCAGATTCGACAGGACCGCCTACGAGCAGTACTTC.